What follows describes a single TCR beta chain. Its antigen is not identified. The CDR3 is 14 residues long. Trimming removed 2 bases at V and 0 bases at J, with 7 bases between. Germline CDR1 SEHNR, CDR2 FQNEAQ (reference sequence). Some clones are missing from TCRdb's copy, which holds only in-frame ones; the method was immunoSEQ multiplex PCR. The sample holds around 26,000 clones, about 91% seen once. This entry comes from a study of T cells in localized non-small cell lung cancer. General study points: There was higher T cell clonality in uninvolved adjacent lung than in tumor, and it was highest there. Adjacent lung tissue had a median approximately 61 of the top 100 clones found in the tumor.

Sequencing used peripheral blood mononuclear cells, obtained before any cancer treatment. The receptor's source is a woman aged 40 to 75 with stage III lung adenocarcinoma. J is TRBJ1-2 and V is TRBV7-9, with a tentative D call TRBD1 (5 bases). CDR3: CASSLTGTNYGYTF. CDR3 coding DNA: TGTGCCAGCAGCTTAACAGGCACTAACTATGGCTACACCTTC.